The rows below give T cell receptor beta chains drawn from one sample of a study of T cell changes during pregnancy in multiple sclerosis. Data came from immunoSEQ multiplex PCR; TCRdb stores just in-frame clones and leaves some out. The sample contains tens of thousands of clones, roughly nine tenths of which appear only once. The sample consisted of peripheral blood, taken in the first trimester of pregnancy. All receptors come from a female donor in good health, enrolled as a control in a pregnancy study. The CDR3 runs from the conserved cysteine through the conserved F or W. The D gene is left open where the match is weak. Clone size is stated in some rows and not others, as once, few, many or a class when expanded.

clone size: -; D gene: TRBD2; V gene: TRBV25-1; J gene: TRBJ2-1; CDR3 protein: CASSRPSGRAYNEQFF; CDR3 DNA: TGTGCCAGCAGTAGACCTAGCGGGAGGGCGTACAATGAGCAGTTCTTC
clone size: -; D gene: -; V gene: TRBV7-6; J gene: TRBJ2-5; CDR3 protein: CASSPGARDETQYF; CDR3 DNA: TGTGCCAGCAGCCCAGGGGCCAGGGACGAGACCCAGTACTTC
clone size: -; D gene: -; V gene: TRBV27; J gene: TRBJ2-5; CDR3 protein: CASSLLFQETQYF; CDR3 DNA: TGTGCCAGCAGTTTACTCTTCCAAGAGACCCAGTACTTC
clone size: few; D gene: TRBD1; V gene: TRBV4-2; J gene: TRBJ1-4; CDR3 protein: CASSQDPGTGVEKLFF; CDR3 DNA: TGTGCCAGCAGCCAAGATCCGGGGACAGGGGTTGAAAAACTGTTTTTT
clone size: -; D gene: -; V gene: TRBV5-8; J gene: TRBJ1-1; CDR3 protein: CASRRPLSGAEAFF; CDR3 DNA: TGTGCCAGCAGACGGCCACTGTCAGGGGCTGAAGCTTTCTTT
clone size: -; D gene: TRBD1; V gene: TRBV7-2; J gene: TRBJ2-3; CDR3 protein: CASSPDRATDTQYF; CDR3 DNA: TGTGCCAGCAGCCCGGACAGGGCAACAGATACGCAGTATTTT
clone size: -; D gene: TRBD1; V gene: TRBV4-1; J gene: TRBJ2-3; CDR3 protein: CASSLKGATSTDTQYF; CDR3 DNA: TGCGCCAGCAGCTTAAAGGGGGCGACTAGCACAGATACGCAGTATTTT
clone size: -; D gene: TRBD2; V gene: TRBV27; J gene: TRBJ2-2; CDR3 protein: CASSFGTSGGNTGELFF; CDR3 DNA: TGTGCCAGCAGTTTCGGGACTAGCGGGGGGAACACCGGGGAGCTGTTTTTT
clone size: -; D gene: TRBD1; V gene: TRBV5-8; J gene: TRBJ2-5; CDR3 protein: CASSPGQGHQETQYF; CDR3 DNA: TGTGCCAGCAGCCCCGGACAGGGTCACCAAGAGACCCAGTACTTC
clone size: -; D gene: -; V gene: TRBV27; J gene: TRBJ2-2; CDR3 protein: CASSKLVPNTGELFF; CDR3 DNA: TGTGCCAGCAGTAAACTAGTCCCGAACACCGGGGAGCTGTTTTTT
clone size: -; D gene: TRBD2; V gene: TRBV2; J gene: TRBJ2-2; CDR3 protein: CASSLQREAATGELFF; CDR3 DNA: TGTGCCAGCAGTCTCCAGCGGGAGGCGGCCACCGGGGAGCTGTTTTTT
clone size: once; D gene: -; V gene: TRBV7-9; J gene: TRBJ2-1; CDR3 protein: CASSLEGARNEQFF; CDR3 DNA: TGTGCCAGCAGCTTAGAAGGGGCCCGAAATGAGCAGTTCTTC
clone size: -; D gene: -; V gene: TRBV29-1; J gene: TRBJ1-1; CDR3 protein: CSVPEAGEAFF; CDR3 DNA: TGCAGCGTCCCCGAAGCCGGGGAAGCTTTCTTT
clone size: -; D gene: TRBD2; V gene: TRBV5-1; J gene: TRBJ2-1; CDR3 protein: CASSLSSGWYNEQFF; CDR3 DNA: TGCGCCAGCAGCTTATCTAGCGGGTGGTACAATGAGCAGTTCTTC
clone size: once; D gene: TRBD2; V gene: TRBV5-1; J gene: TRBJ2-1; CDR3 protein: CASSLTLTSGEQFF; CDR3 DNA: TGCGCCAGCAGCTTGACCCTTACTAGCGGTGAGCAGTTCTTC
clone size: -; D gene: -; V gene: TRBV5-1; J gene: TRBJ1-5; CDR3 protein: CASSLLPGESQPQHF; CDR3 DNA: TGCGCCAGCAGCTTGCTCCCAGGGGAGAGCCAGCCCCAGCATTTT
clone size: once; D gene: TRBD1; V gene: TRBV14; J gene: TRBJ2-5; CDR3 protein: CASSRMGQGNGETQYF; CDR3 DNA: TGTGCCAGCAGCCGAATGGGACAGGGAAATGGAGAGACCCAGTACTTC
clone size: few; D gene: -; V gene: TRBV7-2; J gene: TRBJ1-1; CDR3 protein: CASSSPLRFTEAFF; CDR3 DNA: TGTGCCAGCAGCTCCCCGTTGAGGTTCACTGAAGCTTTCTTT